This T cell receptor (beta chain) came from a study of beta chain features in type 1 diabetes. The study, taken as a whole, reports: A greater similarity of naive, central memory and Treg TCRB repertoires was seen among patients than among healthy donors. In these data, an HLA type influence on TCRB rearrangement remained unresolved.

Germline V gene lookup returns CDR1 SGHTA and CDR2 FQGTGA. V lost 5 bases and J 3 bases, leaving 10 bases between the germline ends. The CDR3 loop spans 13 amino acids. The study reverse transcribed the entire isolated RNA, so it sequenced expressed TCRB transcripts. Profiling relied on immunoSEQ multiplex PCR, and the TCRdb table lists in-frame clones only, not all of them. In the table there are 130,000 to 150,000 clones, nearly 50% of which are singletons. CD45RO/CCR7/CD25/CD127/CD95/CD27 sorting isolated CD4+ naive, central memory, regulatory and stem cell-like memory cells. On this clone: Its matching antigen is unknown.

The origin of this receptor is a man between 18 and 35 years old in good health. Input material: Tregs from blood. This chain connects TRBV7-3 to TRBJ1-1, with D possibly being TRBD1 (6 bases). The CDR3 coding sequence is TGTGCCAGCAGCACCGACAGGCACACTGAAGCTTTCTTT. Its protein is CASSTDRHTEAFF.